This TCR beta chain was sequenced during a study of T cell changes during pregnancy in multiple sclerosis. Method: immunoSEQ multiplex PCR; TCRdb's copy keeps in-frame clones and lacks some. The sample has over 65,000 clones; roughly 92% are singletons. This receptor was identified in a female donor with multiple sclerosis, enrolled in a pregnancy study. This specimen consisted of peripheral blood, obtained in the first trimester of pregnancy.

Written as DNA, the CDR3 is TGTGCCAGCAGCTGGCGGACAACCTACAATGAGCAGTTCTTC. Translating gives CASSWRTTYNEQFF. V usage is TRBV5-6 and J usage is TRBJ2-1, with D perhaps TRBD1 (5 bases). Germline V gene sequence: CDR1 SGHDT, CDR2 YYEEEE. The CDR3 spans 14 residues. V was pared by 3 bases and J by 2 bases, with 9 bases between.